This TCR beta chain was sequenced during a study of blood T cell repertoires in COVID-19 (dated by TCRdb to about 2020). Describing the broader study: The collaborator samples originated in the United States, Italy and Spain and spanned the acute and convalescent phases of COVID-19. The repertoires were released in a freely available public database intended as a resource for research on the immune response to SARS-CoV-2. The material from the prospective study consisted of cDNA or gDNA derived from T cells, B-cell-depleted T cells, or PBMCs. The samples were drawn from two sources: the first 160 participants of the ongoing ImmuneRACE study, and over 1,000 subjects contributed by 6 global collaborators. A de-identified subject ID, COVID-19 status, age in years and sex were almost always included in the sample metadata. Deeply sampled blood TCRbeta repertoires from subjects exposed to, actively infected with, or recovered from COVID-19 were included in the dataset. Where HLA class I and class II types were available, the types were taken from metadata supplied by the sample provider, not from assay-based typing. The research as a whole found: The quantity of clinical and demographic metadata differed by source and by participant and was supplied without curation.

Collaborating institutions collected whole blood in K2EDTA tubes following their own protocols. For TCRbeta analysis, collaborator samples were shipped as frozen whole blood, as isolated PBMCs, or as DNA extracted from either sample type. TCRbeta CDR3 regions were amplified from genomic DNA using the immunoSEQ Assay, a bias-controlled multiplex PCR. The original pipeline was this. The number of nucleated cells in each sample was estimated from the amplification of reference gene primers within the assay. Sequence reads were collapsed and filtered to measure the absolute abundance of every unique TCRbeta CDR3 rearrangement. Productive Simpson clonality was computed per sample as the square root of Simpson's diversity index over productive rearrangements. TCRdb holds this immuneACCESS table with in-frame rearrangements only. Some clones are missing; in checked studies, unresolved V genes explain under half, and the rest has no known cause. For V, J and clone size, that table is used; D and trimming come from the DNA. Here the sample has over 200,000 clones; roughly 86% occur a single time. Clones ranked in the top ten supply approximately 8% of the sample.

The CDR3 starts with the cysteine, ends with the phenylalanine, and has 13 residues. Of all the DNA, just the CDR3 is kept, 39 bases in frame from base 1. Trimming removed 5 bases from V and 2 bases from J, leaving 9 bases between the germline ends. Taken from the germline V gene (reference sequence), the CDR1 and CDR2 loops are MNHEY and SMNVEV. With regard to this clone: Its antigen remains undetermined. Base qualities were left out, and no much larger clone turns up one base away.

The sequence came from a woman between 50 and 59 years old with active or convalescent COVID-19. Sequenced sample: peripheral blood. The chain is encoded by TRBV27 joined to TRBJ1-2; the D gene is possibly TRBD1, with 5 bases matching. The CDR3 reads CASSPSGNYGYTF. The DNA sequence follows: TGTGCCAGCAGTCCCTCAGGGAACTATGGCTACACCTTC.